The present entry profiles one T cell receptor (beta chain) with its context. Its cognate antigen is unknown. This record comes from a study of T-cell memory formation after mild COVID-19. Study results and caveats: Shrinking CD4+ clones resided mostly in CM and EM, and CD8+ ones in EMRA. SARS-CoV-2 specificity was not confirmed for second-wave clones peaking on day 37.

The germline CDR1 and CDR2 sequences are LGHNA and YNFKEQ. CDR3 length: 14 amino acids. The germline V and J ends were trimmed by 1 base and 7 bases, with 11 bases remaining between them. 5'RACE, which relied on constant-segment primers, yielded TCR alpha and TCR beta cDNA libraries carrying sample barcodes and UMIs. TCRdb re-called the 5' RACE reads through MiXCR, storing one row per CDR3 protein. The sample carries roughly 310,000 distinct CDR3 sequences, about 15% recorded once. The chain couples TRBV4-2 to TRBJ2-1; D unresolved. Sample: PBMCs or a T cell subset sorted from them (not recorded which). The origin of this receptor is a young man who had mild COVID-19 (a few samples of this study predate the infection). Cell type and time point are not known. This CDR3 reads CASSQVARWNEQFF. For the CDR3, the DNA is TGTGCCAGCAGCCAAGTTGCTCGGTGGAATGAGCAGTTCTTC.